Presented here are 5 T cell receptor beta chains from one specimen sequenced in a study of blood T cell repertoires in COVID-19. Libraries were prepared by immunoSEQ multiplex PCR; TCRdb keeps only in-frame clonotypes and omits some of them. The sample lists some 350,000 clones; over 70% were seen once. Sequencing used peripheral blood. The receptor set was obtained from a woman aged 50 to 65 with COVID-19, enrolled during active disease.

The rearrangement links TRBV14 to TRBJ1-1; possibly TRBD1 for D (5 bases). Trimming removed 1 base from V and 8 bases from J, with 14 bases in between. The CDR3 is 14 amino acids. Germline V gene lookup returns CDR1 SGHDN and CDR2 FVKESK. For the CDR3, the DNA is TGTGCCAGCAGCCAAGTCGGACACCGCGGAGAAGCTTTCTTT. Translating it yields CASSQVGHRGEAFF.

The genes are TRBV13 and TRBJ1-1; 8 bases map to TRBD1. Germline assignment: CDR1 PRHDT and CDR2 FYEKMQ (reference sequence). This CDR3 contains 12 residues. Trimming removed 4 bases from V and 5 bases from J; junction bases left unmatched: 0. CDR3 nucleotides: TGTGCCAGCAGCTGGACAGGGACTGAAGCTTTCTTT. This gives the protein CASSWTGTEAFF.

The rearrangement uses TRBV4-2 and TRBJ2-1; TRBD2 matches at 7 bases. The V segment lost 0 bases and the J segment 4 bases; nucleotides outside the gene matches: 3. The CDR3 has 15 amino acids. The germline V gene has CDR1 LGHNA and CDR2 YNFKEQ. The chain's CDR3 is CASSQDPSGYNEQFF. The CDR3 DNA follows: TGTGCCAGCAGCCAAGACCCTAGCGGTTACAATGAGCAGTTCTTC.

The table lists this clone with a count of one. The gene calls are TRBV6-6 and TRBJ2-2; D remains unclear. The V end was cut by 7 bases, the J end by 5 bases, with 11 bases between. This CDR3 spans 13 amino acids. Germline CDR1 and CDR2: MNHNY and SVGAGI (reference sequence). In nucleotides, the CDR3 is TGTGCCAGCACCCCGAGCTCAACCGGGGAGCTGTTTTTT. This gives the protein CASTPSSTGELFF.

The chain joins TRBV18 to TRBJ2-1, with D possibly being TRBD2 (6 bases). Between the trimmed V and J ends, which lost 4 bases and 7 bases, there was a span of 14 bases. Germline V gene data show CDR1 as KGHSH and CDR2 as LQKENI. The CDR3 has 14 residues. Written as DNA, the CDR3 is TGTGCCAGCTCACTGCCCGGGGGTAGTAATGAGCAGTTCTTC. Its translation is CASSLPGGSNEQFF.